This entry is about one T cell receptor beta chain. This sample stems from a study of Ad26.COV2.S vaccination and SARS-CoV-2 variants. Study-wide context: Intramuscular Ad26.COV2.S doses were given once or twice, 56 days apart.

Sample treatment: 15 to 20 received Ad26.COV2.S at low or high dose, single or two shots; several received placebo; per-sample allocation not given. Samples analyzed were those drawn on day 63 after the first vaccine or placebo injection. Built on an Ad26 vector, the vaccine expressed Wuhan-strain SARS-CoV-2 spike. Sequencing was performed with immunoSEQ multiplex PCR; in TCRdb, only in-frame clones are kept and a portion is missing. This table holds 300,000 to 400,000 clones, around 87% found once. V was cut by 0 bases and J by 7 bases, with 12 bases left in between. From germline, CDR1 is LGHDT and CDR2 YNNKEL (reference sequence). This CDR3 is 15 amino acids long.

The input for sequencing was peripheral blood, taken in a trial of Ad26.COV2.S vaccine versus placebo. The clonotype was recovered from a person between 18 and 65 years old who received the Ad26.COV2.S COVID-19 vaccine or a placebo. J is TRBJ1-4 and V is TRBV3-1 (or the pseudogene TRBV3-2); a possible D gene is TRBD1 (6 bases). The CDR3 region is CASSQDWSGAEKLFF. The CDR3 DNA sequence: TGTGCCAGCAGCCAAGATTGGTCAGGGGCTGAAAAACTGTTTTTT.